These 13 T cell receptor beta chains were all obtained from the same sample, sequenced in a study of T cell changes during pregnancy in multiple sclerosis. Assay: immunoSEQ multiplex PCR; the TCRdb copy retains only in-frame clones and omits some. The data contain 40,000 to 55,000 clones, roughly 90% of them singletons. The sample in question was peripheral blood, obtained in the first trimester of pregnancy. The receptors were sampled from a female donor in good health, enrolled as a control in a pregnancy study.

The chain is built from TRBV5-1 and TRBJ2-5; D is perhaps TRBD2 (6 bases). Per germline, CDR1 SGHRS and CDR2 YFSETQ. Trimming pared 0 bases from V and 3 bases from J, leaving 15 bases between. The CDR3 covers 16 residues. The DNA of the CDR3 is TGCGCCAGCAGCTTGGCCTTAGCGGACAAGAAAGAGACCCAGTACTTC. Translated, it gives CASSLALADKKETQYF.

Comments on this clone: This may come from a read error, since a much larger clone is one base off. The rearrangement joins TRBV6-4 to TRBJ2-3; 9 bases are shared with TRBD2. Per the germline V gene, CDR1 is MRHNA and CDR2 is SNTAGT. V was clipped by 4 bases and J by 2 bases; unmatched bases: 1. The CDR3 consists of 14 residues. CDR3 in DNA: TGTGCCAGCAGTGGCGGGGGGGCCACAGATACGCAGTATTTT. Protein product: CASSGGGATDTQYF.

V gene TRBV15 combines with J gene TRBJ2-5; 7 bases fit TRBD2. Germline CDR1 is LNHNV and CDR2 is YYDKDF (reference sequence). The ends lost 5 bases at V and 1 base at J; junction bases unmatched: 4. The CDR3 runs to 14 residues. The CDR3 spells CATSVGGGQETQYF. CDR3 DNA: TGTGCCACCAGCGTGGGGGGGGGCCAAGAGACCCAGTACTTC.

The chain employs TRBV2 and TRBJ2-1, with TRBD2 matching over 10 bases. V dropped 1 base and J dropped 9; count of bases not matched to a gene: 6. Per germline, CDR1 SNHLY and CDR2 FYNNEI. This CDR3 spans 15 amino acids. The CDR3 reads CASSEGSAGGLEQFF. The DNA of the CDR3 is TGTGCCAGCAGTGAAGGGTCAGCGGGGGGGCTTGAGCAGTTCTTC.

This chain uses TRBV27 with TRBJ2-1, with TRBD2 identical over 10 bases. Germline values: CDR1 MNHEY, CDR2 SMNVEV (reference sequence). The CDR3 is made up of 15 amino acids. The junction had 6 bases not matched to a gene; V was cut back by 5 bases and J by 5 bases. CDR3 residues: CASSPGTSVNNEQFF. CDR3 DNA: TGTGCCAGCAGTCCGGGGACTAGCGTTAACAATGAGCAGTTCTTC.

This clone appeared a few times. The chain couples TRBV28 to TRBJ2-5; a possible D gene is TRBD2 (6 bases). Germline CDR1 MDHEN, CDR2 SYDVKM. With 6 bases removed from V and 4 bases from J, the gap between germline ends came to 18 bases. There are 15 residues in the CDR3. The CDR3 region is CASSPSGGITETQYF. The CDR3 bases are TGTGCCAGCAGCCCATCCGGGGGTATTACAGAGACCCAGTACTTC.

The rearrangement uses TRBV7-9 and TRBJ2-7; the D gene is possibly TRBD2 (6 bases). The germline V and J ends were trimmed by 3 bases and 5 bases, with 11 bases remaining between them. The CDR3 loop spans 13 amino acids. The germline V gene encodes CDR1 SEHNR and CDR2 FQNEAQ (reference sequence). CDR3 in DNA: TGTGCCAGCAGCTTGGGAGGATTCGACGAGCAGTACTTC. Translating it yields CASSLGGFDEQYF.

The genes are TRBV9 and TRBJ2-2; D is uncertain. The CDR3 sequence is 14 residues long. Trimming removed 0 bases at V and 3 bases at J, with 6 bases between. Germline-derived CDR1 and CDR2 are SGDLS and YYNGEE. The CDR3 nucleotides read TGTGCCAGCAGCGTAGTTCCCGACACCGGGGAGCTGTTTTTT. Its translation: CASSVVPDTGELFF. The full variable domain, in which reference TRBV9 and TRBJ2-2 provide the parts outside the CDR3, is DSGVTQTPKHLITATGQRVTLRCSPRSGDLSVYWYQQSLDQGLQFLIQYYNGEERAKGNILERFSAQQFPDLHSELNLSSLELGDSALYFCASSVVPDTGELFFGEGSRLTVL.

The V call is TRBV21-1, the J call TRBJ1-6. TRBV21-1 counts as a pseudogene. The CDR3 runs 19 residues. The CDR3 nucleotides read TGTGCCAACCGCAAGGGGGGGAAAAGTTCCAGCTCCTATAATTCACCCCTCCACTTT. As protein: CANRKGGKSSSSYNSPLHF.

The chain is built from TRBV5-1 and TRBJ2-3; TRBD2 matches at 8 bases. Germline assignment: CDR1 SGHRS and CDR2 YFSETQ. This CDR3 comprises 15 residues. V lost 2 bases to trimming and J lost 1 base; unmatched junction nucleotides: 3. For the CDR3, the DNA is TGCGCCAGCAGCTTAGCGGGGGTCGGCACAGATACGCAGTATTTT. It translates to CASSLAGVGTDTQYF.

V is TRBV13 and J is TRBJ2-3; 7 nucleotides agree with TRBD2. The CDR3 extends over 15 amino acids. Per germline, CDR1 PRHDT and CDR2 FYEKMQ (reference sequence). Losses at the gene ends were 3 bases for V and 1 base for J; bases not matched to a gene: 4. DNA for the CDR3: TGTGCCAGCAGCTTGTGGGCGGGGGGCACAGATACGCAGTATTTT. As protein: CASSLWAGGTDTQYF.

In its sample, this clone was seen once. The chain links TRBV30 to TRBJ2-1, with a tentative D call TRBD2 (7 bases). The V end lost 3 bases, the J end lost 8 bases, and 20 bases lay between the germline ends. The CDR3 runs 15 residues. Germline V gene data show CDR1 as GTSNPN and CDR2 as SVGIG (reference sequence). The CDR3 loop is CAWSSKGGGRYEQFF. The CDR3 DNA sequence: TGTGCCTGGAGCTCAAAGGGGGGGGGACGATATGAGCAGTTCTTC.

The gene calls are TRBV19 and TRBJ1-2; TRBD1 aligns across 8 bases. Germline lookup yields CDR1 LNHDA and CDR2 SQIVND (reference sequence). Trimming took 4 bases from V and 3 from J; bases not matched to a gene: 4. There are 14 residues in the CDR3. CDR3 amino acids: CASSRDRRDYGYTF. Written as DNA, the CDR3 is TGTGCCAGTAGTAGGGACAGGAGGGACTATGGCTACACCTTC.